What follows are 28 T cell receptor beta chains derived from one specimen sequenced in a study of technical replicates of blood from a handful of donors. The table came from immunoSEQ multiplex PCR; TCRdb's copy has only in-frame clones and leaves some out. The sample gives more than 65,000 clones, under 96% of which show up once; 0.3% to 0.4% is in the top ten. Sequenced: T cells isolated from PBMCs. These receptors came from a human donor in good health.

The rearrangement joins TRBV19 to TRBJ1-5, with 7 bases fitting TRBD1. This CDR3 has 14 residues. J lost 5 bases, V lost 5 bases, and 6 bases had no gene match. CDR1 and CDR2 from the germline V gene are LNHDA and SQIVND (reference sequence). CDR3 in amino acids: CASSAGQTHQPQHF. The CDR3 DNA follows: TGTGCCAGTAGTGCGGGACAGACCCATCAGCCCCAGCATTTT.

V and J are TRBV14 and TRBJ1-4; D gene uncertain. Per germline, CDR1 SGHDN and CDR2 FVKESK. The V end was cut by 4 bases, the J end by 1 base, with 10 bases between. CDR3 size: 15 residues. CDR3 amino acids: CASSRNRGTNEKLFF. The CDR3 DNA sequence: TGTGCCAGCAGCCGCAACCGGGGAACTAATGAAAAACTGTTTTTT.

This CDR3 reads CASSQNAGGSQPQHF. The CDR3 DNA reads as TGCGCCAGCAGCCAGAACGCGGGGGGCAGTCAGCCCCAGCATTTT. J is TRBJ1-5 and V is TRBV4-3; weak D call: TRBD1 (6 bases). V was shortened by 3 bases and J by 6 bases, with 15 bases between the two germline ends. In germline, CDR1 is LGHNA, CDR2 YSLEER. The CDR3 runs 15 residues.

V is TRBV7-9 and J is TRBJ1-3; D is uncertain. The germline CDR1 and CDR2 sequences are SEHNR and FQNEAQ (reference sequence). This CDR3 is built from 10 residues. The ends were cut back, 5 bases at V and 8 bases at J, with 4 bases in the middle. CDR3 coding DNA: TGTGCCAGCAGCGAGGACACCATATATTTT. Its translation is CASSEDTIYF.

The rearrangement links TRBV27 to TRBJ2-1, with D unresolved. The CDR3 totals 13 residues. CDR1 is MNHEY and CDR2 is SMNVEV in the germline V gene (reference sequence). V dropped 4 bases and J dropped 8 bases, with 12 bases sitting between them. The CDR3 spells CASSSRGVDEQFF. For the CDR3, the DNA is TGTGCCAGCAGTTCAAGAGGAGTAGATGAGCAGTTCTTC.

The chain joins TRBV7-2 to TRBJ2-5; D perhaps matches TRBD2 (6 bases). Germline V gives CDR1 SGHTA, CDR2 FQGNSA. The CDR3 spans 16 residues. V gave up 5 bases and J gave up 7 bases, with 23 bases separating them. DNA for the CDR3: TGTGCCAGCAGCCCCACCTGGGGGGACCGTCAGGGGACCCAGTACTTC. Translation: CASSPTWGDRQGTQYF.

V gene TRBV18 combines with J gene TRBJ1-5; 7 positions agree with TRBD1. There are 17 residues in the CDR3. V was pared by 3 bases and J by 5 bases, with 13 bases of the junction left unmatched. Per the germline V gene, CDR1 is KGHSH and CDR2 is LQKENI. The CDR3 nucleotides are TGTGCCAGCTCACCGCAGATGACAGGGTCCGGGGATCAGCCCCAGCATTTT. Its translation is CASSPQMTGSGDQPQHF. Full variable domain (missing parts from reference TRBV18 and TRBJ1-5): NAGVMQNPRHLVRRRGQEARLRCSPMKGHSHVYWYRQLPEEGLKFMVYLQKENIIDESGMPKERFSAEFPKEGPSILRIQQVVRGDSAAYFCASSPQMTGSGDQPQHFGDGTRLSIL.

V is TRBV5-6 and J is TRBJ2-3; perhaps TRBD2 as D (6 bases). This CDR3 has 14 amino acids. Germline values: CDR1 SGHDT, CDR2 YYEEEE. V lost 4 bases and J 6 bases, leaving 15 bases between the germline ends. The CDR3 DNA reads as TGTGCCAGCAGCGGGGCCGGGACTCGCGATACGCAGTATTTT. The encoded protein is CASSGAGTRDTQYF.

The CDR3 DNA sequence: TGTGCCAGCAGCTTGGGACACTCCTACGAGCAGTACTTC. Amino acid sequence: CASSLGHSYEQYF. This chain uses TRBV11-1 with TRBJ2-7; weak D call: TRBD1 (6 bases). The CDR3 extends over 13 amino acids. V lost 3 bases and J lost 0, with 6 bases in between. The germline CDR1 and CDR2 sequences are SGHAT and FQDESV (reference sequence).

The rearrangement links TRBV30 to TRBJ2-1, with D possibly being TRBD2 (5 bases). Looked up from germline, CDR1 is GTSNPN and CDR2 is SVGIG (reference sequence). Deletions cut 2 bases from V and 2 bases from J, with 16 bases between. The CDR3 extends over 16 amino acids. The CDR3 nucleotides read TGTGCCTGGAGTTTCCGGCTAGGAGGCCCCTACAATGAGCAGTTCTTC. Translated: CAWSFRLGGPYNEQFF. The variable domain in full, with the rest retrieved from reference TRBV30 and TRBJ2-1, is SQTIHQWPATLVQPVGSPLSLECTVEGTSNPNLYWYRQAAGRGLQLLFYSVGIGQISSEVPQNLSASRPQDRQFILSSKKLLLSDSGFYLCAWSFRLGGPYNEQFFGPGTRLTVL.

The CDR3 nucleotides are TGTGCCAGCAGCCAATCCCGGGACAGGGGAGGAATCTATGGCTACACCTTC. Protein: CASSQSRDRGGIYGYTF. The chain employs TRBV16 and TRBJ1-2, with 10 bases identical to TRBD1. Trimming cost V 0 bases and J 4 bases; bases outside gene matches: 8. Germline CDR1 and CDR2: KGHSY and FQNENV. The CDR3 runs 17 residues. The full variable domain, rest sourced from reference TRBV16 and TRBJ1-2, is GEEVAQTPKHLVRGEGQKAKLYCAPIKGHSYVFWYQQVLKNEFKFLISFQNENVFDETGMPKERFSAKCLPNSPCSLEIQATKLEDSAVYFCASSQSRDRGGIYGYTFGSGTRLTVV.

V usage is TRBV7-9 and J usage is TRBJ2-1; the match to TRBD2 covers 13 bases. The germline V gene has CDR1 SEHNR and CDR2 FQNEAQ (reference sequence). J was trimmed by 7 bases and V by 4 bases; bases with no gene match: 4. This CDR3 is built from 15 residues. This chain's CDR3 is CASSSAGLAGNEQFF. In nucleotides, the CDR3 is TGTGCCAGCAGCTCAGCGGGACTAGCGGGGAATGAGCAGTTCTTC. Full variable domain (outside the CDR3, taken from reference TRBV7-9 and TRBJ2-1): DTGVSQNPRHKITKRGQNVTFRCDPISEHNRLYWYRQTLGQGPEFLTYFQNEAQLEKSRLLSDRFSAERPKGSFSTLEIQRTEQGDSAMYLCASSSAGLAGNEQFFGPGTRLTVL.

V usage is TRBV27 and J usage is TRBJ2-5; 8 positions match TRBD2. The CDR3 sequence is 16 residues long. Trimming removed 5 bases from V and 4 bases from J; junction bases left unmatched: 12. The germline V gene encodes CDR1 MNHEY and CDR2 SMNVEV (reference sequence). The chain's CDR3 is CASSPYTSGGGETQYF. The DNA for the CDR3 is TGTGCCAGCAGTCCCTATACTAGCGGAGGAGGAGAGACCCAGTACTTC.

The chain joins TRBV2 to TRBJ2-1; D may be TRBD1 (10 bases). V was shortened by 6 bases and J by 5 bases, with 23 bases between the two germline ends. There are 17 residues in the CDR3. Germline V gene lookup returns CDR1 SNHLY and CDR2 FYNNEI. As DNA, the CDR3 is TGTGCCAGCAGAGGGACAGGGGCTAGCGGGACCAACAATGAGCAGTTCTTC. It codes for CASRGTGASGTNNEQFF.

The rearrangement joins TRBV7-9 to TRBJ2-7; no reliable D call. Between the trimmed V and J ends, which lost 5 bases and 2 bases, there was a span of 10 bases. This CDR3 has 13 amino acids. Germline-derived CDR1 and CDR2 are SEHNR and FQNEAQ (reference sequence). The CDR3 DNA is TGTGCCAGCAGCCCCGATGGCCCCTACGAGCAGTACTTC. It yields the protein CASSPDGPYEQYF.

V and J are TRBV10-1 and TRBJ1-1, with 7 bases identical to TRBD1. Germline loops: CDR1 WNHNN, CDR2 SYGVQD (reference sequence). V trimming: 6 bases; J trimming: 1 base; junction bases outside the gene matches: 5. The length of the CDR3 is 14 residues. CDR3 protein: CASSPGQANTEAFF. CDR3 sequence (DNA): TGCGCCAGCAGCCCCGGACAGGCGAACACTGAAGCTTTCTTT.

The gene calls are TRBV5-1 and TRBJ2-7; 11 bases line up with TRBD2. Germline values: CDR1 SGHRS, CDR2 YFSETQ. The CDR3 length is 14 residues. The ends lost 4 bases at V and 3 bases at J; junction bases unmatched: 3. In DNA, the CDR3 is TGCGCCAGCAGCACCGGACTAGCGGGCTACGAGCAGTACTTC. Translation: CASSTGLAGYEQYF.

V usage is TRBV29-1 and J usage is TRBJ2-7; D unresolved. CDR1 and CDR2 (germline): SQVTM, ANQGSEA. Trimming stripped 0 bases from V and 4 bases from J, with 16 bases between. The CDR3 totals 15 residues. CDR3 nucleotides: TGCAGCGTTGAAGATGAACTACCGATCGAGTACGAGCAGTACTTC. It translates to CSVEDELPIEYEQYF.

The CDR3 here is CASGTLGGGYTF. DNA for the CDR3: TGTGCCAGCGGCACGCTTGGAGGTGGCTACACCTTC. The chain carries TRBV11-3 and TRBJ1-2, with D uncertain. In germline, CDR1 is SGHNT, CDR2 YENEEA. The CDR3 sequence is 12 residues long. Trimming stripped 8 bases from V and 7 bases from J, with 14 bases between.

This sequence joins TRBV7-2 and TRBJ1-2; 8 bases agree with TRBD1. In germline, CDR1 is SGHTA, CDR2 FQGNSA. V was pared by 4 bases and J by 2 bases, with 3 bases of the junction left unmatched. This CDR3 region has 14 residues. This CDR3 is CASSSSGGNYGYTF. The CDR3 DNA sequence: TGTGCCAGCAGCTCATCAGGGGGCAACTATGGCTACACCTTC.

The chain links TRBV6-5 to TRBJ2-5; TRBD2 aligns across 11 bases. Trimming at V came to 4 bases and at J to 5 bases, leaving 9 bases not matched to a gene. This CDR3 is built from 16 residues. The germline CDR1 and CDR2 sequences are MNHEY and SVGAGI. This CDR3 is CASSFLSGRATETQYF. The CDR3 nucleotides read TGTGCCAGCAGTTTCCTTAGCGGGAGGGCCACTGAGACCCAGTACTTC.

The chain combines TRBV6-6 with TRBJ1-1; TRBD1 aligns across 7 bases. Germline loops: CDR1 MNHNY, CDR2 SVGAGI (reference sequence). This CDR3 contains 16 residues. Trimming took 3 bases from V and 1 from J; bases not matched to a gene: 8. For the CDR3, the DNA is TGTGCCAGCAGTTATCCCCGGGGACAGCGGAACACTGAAGCTTTCTTT. Its protein is CASSYPRGQRNTEAFF.

This chain links TRBV5-6 with TRBJ2-7, with TRBD1 matching 9 bases. Trimming removed 4 bases from V and 1 base from J; junction bases left unmatched: 3. Germline V CDR1 and CDR2: SGHDT, YYEEEE. CDR3 size: 14 residues. The CDR3 DNA is TGTGCCAGCAGCAGGGACAGGGAATCCTACGAGCAGTACTTC. Protein product: CASSRDRESYEQYF.

V gene TRBV11-2 combines with J gene TRBJ1-5; D ambiguous. This CDR3 comprises 14 residues. Germline V gives CDR1 SGHAT, CDR2 FQNNGV. Trimming removed 6 bases at V and 2 bases at J, with 11 bases between. In DNA form, the CDR3 reads TGTGCCAGCAGGATAAGGGAGGGCAATCAGCCCCAGCATTTT. This encodes CASRIREGNQPQHF.

This chain links TRBV4-1 with TRBJ2-2, with TRBD2 identical over 9 bases. The CDR3 runs 18 residues. In germline, CDR1 is MGHRA, CDR2 YSYEKL. Germline trimming cut 0 bases from V and 7 bases from J; bases unmatched to any gene: 12. The CDR3 region is CASSQDQSSGRRVGELFF. CDR3 bases: TGCGCCAGCAGCCAAGATCAGTCCAGCGGGAGGAGGGTCGGGGAGCTGTTTTTT.

The V call is TRBV5-1, the J call TRBJ2-1, with 7 bases identical to TRBD1. After removal of 3 bases from V and 2 bases from J, the junction contained 5 bases not matched to a gene. This CDR3 has 15 amino acids. The germline V gene encodes CDR1 SGHRS and CDR2 YFSETQ. CDR3 DNA sequence: TGCGCCAGCAGCTCTATAGGGGGCCCCTACAATGAGCAGTTCTTC. This translates into CASSSIGGPYNEQFF.

The chain is built from TRBV28 and TRBJ1-2; D ambiguous. Trimming cost V 3 bases and J 5 bases, with 10 bases left between them. The CDR3 runs to 13 residues. Germline lookup yields CDR1 MDHEN and CDR2 SYDVKM. The DNA for the CDR3 is TGTGCCAGCAGTTTGAGCGCCCTTTATGGCTACACCTTC. Encoded protein: CASSLSALYGYTF.

J is TRBJ1-5 and V is TRBV6-5, with D possibly being TRBD1 (5 bases). Trimming shortened V by 2 bases and J by 1 base, and 9 bases separated the two germline ends. The CDR3 has 15 residues. Germline CDR1 reads MNHEY; CDR2 reads SVGAGI. CDR3 protein: CASSYGASSNQPQHF. The CDR3 region has the DNA TGTGCCAGCAGTTACGGGGCCAGCAGCAATCAGCCCCAGCATTTT.